Below, one T cell receptor beta chain is given with its context. Antigen specificity is unknown. Diagnoses were established from clinical symptoms, serum thyroxine, TRAb, thyroid ultrasound and orbital computed tomography. In germline, CDR1 is SGDLS, CDR2 YYNGEE. The length of the CDR3 is 16 residues. Deletions cut 4 bases from V and 11 bases from J, with 27 bases between. Amplification of the TCR beta CDR3 regions used RNA transcripts (as template). An initial RT-PCR round employing HTBI primers preceded a second-round multiplex PCR. TCRdb ran MiXCR on the multiplex PCR reads and lists one entry per CDR3 protein. The profile shows 450,000 to 600,000 distinct CDR3 sequences, less than 40% of them singletons. The source of the sample is a study of Graves' ophthalmopathy and Graves' hyperthyroidism. Study background: Researchers classed hyperthyroidism as stable given no ophthalmopathy within 18 months of follow-up.

The study, taken as a whole, reports: In blood appeared most of the expanded thyroid clonotypes whose frequency exceeded 0.001.

The gene calls are TRBV9 and TRBJ1-1, with D maybe TRBD1 (6 bases). The TCR sequence derives from an adult man with Graves' hyperthyroidism. Material: peripheral blood or thyroid tissue (not recorded which). CDR3 in amino acids: CASSPTPLIRTDGAFF. CDR3 in DNA: TGTGCCAGCAGCCCCACCCCGCTTATCAGGACAGACGGGGCTTTCTTT.